This entry concerns a single T cell receptor beta chain. What it binds is unknown. This entry comes from a study of T-cell memory formation after mild COVID-19. For the study at large: TCR clusters were largely donor specific.

Study observations and caveats: What remained unconfirmed was the SARS-CoV-2 specificity of second-wave clones peaking on day 37. CD4+ contracting clones were mainly CM and EM; CD8+ ones, EMRA.

TCRdb fed the 5' RACE reads into MiXCR, producing one record per CDR3 protein. This table has around 310,000 distinct CDR3 sequences, 20% to 25% appearing once. The sequenced material came from PBMCs or a T cell subset sorted from them (not recorded which). This clonotype originated in a man younger than 30 who had mild COVID-19 (a few samples of this study predate the infection). Cell type and time point are not known.

CDR3: CASTGLLPYEQYF. As DNA, the CDR3 is TGTGCCAGCACAGGGTTATTACCCTACGAGCAGTACTTC. V gene TRBV6-1 combines with J gene TRBJ2-7; tentatively, D is TRBD1 (5 bases). V shed 7 bases and J shed 2 bases, with 12 bases lying between them. Germline CDR1 MNHNS, CDR2 SASEGT. There are 13 residues in the CDR3.